The 21 T cell receptor beta chains given below trace back to one sample, sequenced in a study of brain T cells in children with intractable seizures. Time point described: blood from clinic visit 5 months post-surgery; TSC patient then seizure free. Sequencing was performed with immunoSEQ multiplex PCR; in TCRdb, only in-frame clones are kept and a portion is missing. In the table there are around 340,000 clones, over 90% of which are singletons. The sequences come from peripheral blood, collected less than 6 months after surgery. Receptor source: a boy under three years old with tuberous sclerosis and intractable seizures.

In its sample, this clone was seen once. V and J are TRBV29-1 and TRBJ2-1; D is unresolved. This CDR3 contains 13 residues. Between the trimmed V and J ends, which lost 7 bases and 3 bases, there was a span of 13 bases. CDR1 is SQVTM and CDR2 is ANQGSEA in the germline V gene. This CDR3 reads CSGTDGVYNEQFF. CDR3 bases: TGCAGCGGAACGGACGGTGTCTACAATGAGCAGTTCTTC.

CDR3 nucleotides: TGTGCCAGCAGCTTAAGCCAGGACTACGAGCAGTACTTC. Protein sequence: CASSLSQDYEQYF. The chain uses TRBV7-9 and TRBJ2-7; D uncertain. Trimming removed 2 bases at V and 3 bases at J, with 8 bases between. The CDR3 covers 13 residues. CDR1 is SEHNR and CDR2 is FQNEAQ in the germline V gene (reference sequence).

A single count supports this clone. DNA for the CDR3: TGTGCCAGCAGTACGCCGACAGGGGCCGACTACCGGGGCTACGAGCAGTACTTC. This gives the protein CASSTPTGADYRGYEQYF. The chain links TRBV28 to TRBJ2-7, with 8 positions matching TRBD1. Unmatched junction bases numbered 18, after V lost 5 bases and J lost 3 bases. CDR1 and CDR2 from the germline V gene are MDHEN and SYDVKM. CDR3 length equals 18 residues.

The chain joins TRBV6-5 to TRBJ1-2, with 7 bases aligning to TRBD1. This CDR3 comprises 14 residues. Germline V lookup: CDR1 MNHEY, CDR2 SVGAGI. V shed 2 bases, J shed 2 bases, and the junction held 2 bases outside the gene matches. The CDR3 here is CASSYRGQNYGYTF. CDR3 nucleotide sequence: TGTGCCAGCAGTTACAGGGGGCAAAACTATGGCTACACCTTC.

The chain recombines TRBV7-9 with TRBJ2-7; D might be TRBD2 (6 bases). Germline loops: CDR1 SEHNR, CDR2 FQNEAQ (reference sequence). The CDR3 loop spans 11 amino acids. Trimming took 8 bases from V and 6 from J, leaving 11 bases between them. CDR3 in DNA: TGTGCCAGCGAGGAGGGCCGCGAGCAGTACTTC. Its protein is CASEEGREQYF.

The chain joins TRBV6-5 to TRBJ1-4; TRBD1 is a possible D gene (6 bases). V lost 2 bases and J lost 3, with 10 bases in between. CDR1 MNHEY and CDR2 SVGAGI come from the germline V gene. The CDR3 runs 15 residues. The CDR3 region is CASSYRGAANEKLFF. CDR3 DNA sequence: TGTGCCAGCAGTTACCGGGGGGCAGCTAATGAAAAACTGTTTTTT.

DNA of the CDR3: TGTGCCAGCAGCCTTAGCGGGAGGGGAACCGGGGAGCTGTTTTTT. Translation: CASSLSGRGTGELFF. The J gene is TRBJ2-2, the V gene TRBV7-3; 11 nucleotides line up with TRBD2. Trimming cost V 5 bases and J 5 bases; bases outside gene matches: 4. Per the germline V gene, CDR1 is SGHTA and CDR2 is FQGTGA. The CDR3 covers 15 residues.

The V gene is TRBV2, the J gene TRBJ1-2, with 10 bases fitting TRBD1. The CDR3 has 16 amino acids. Germline CDR1 and CDR2: SNHLY and FYNNEI. V was pared by 7 bases and J by 2 bases, with 10 bases of the junction left unmatched. The DNA of the CDR3 is TGTGCCAGCAAACTCATAGGGGACAGGGGAAACTATGGCTACACCTTC. This gives the protein CASKLIGDRGNYGYTF. The full variable domain, completed using reference TRBV2 and TRBJ1-2, is EPEVTQTPSHQVTQMGQEVILRCVPISNHLYFYWYRQILGQKVEFLVSFYNNEISEKSEIFDDQFSVERPDGSNFTLKIRSTKLEDSAMYFCASKLIGDRGNYGYTFGSGTRLTVV.

This clone appeared a single time. The gene calls are TRBV6-2 or TRBV6-3 and TRBJ1-1, with 7 bases fitting TRBD1. The germline V gene encodes CDR1 MNHEY and CDR2 SVGEGT. The CDR3 consists of 13 residues. With V trimmed by 4 bases and J by 12 bases, 11 bases remained unmatched. CDR3 in DNA: TGTGCCAGCAGTTTATCCCCGGCCAGGGGGTCTTTCTTT. Amino acid sequence: CASSLSPARGSFF.

The chain recombines TRBV7-9 with TRBJ1-2; a weak D match, TRBD1 (6 bases). CDR1 is SEHNR and CDR2 is FQNEAQ in the germline V gene (reference sequence). The CDR3 runs 14 residues. Trimming took off 3 bases at V and 2 bases at J, with 10 bases between the two ends. The CDR3, as DNA: TGTGCCAGCAGCTTCCGGGACACCAACTATGGCTACACCTTC. Translation gives CASSFRDTNYGYTF.

The rearrangement joins TRBV24-1 to TRBJ2-1, with 9 bases that match TRBD1. CDR3 length: 13 amino acids. CDR1 is KGHDR and CDR2 is SFDVKD in the germline V gene. V lost 12 bases and J lost 4; bases outside the gene matches: 6. Here the CDR3 DNA reads TGTGCCTCCGGGACAGGGACGTACAATGAGCAGTTCTTC. Translation gives CASGTGTYNEQFF.

This chain joins TRBV5-1 and TRBJ1-3, with 9 positions matching TRBD1. Germline loops: CDR1 SGHRS, CDR2 YFSETQ. With V trimmed by 0 bases and J by 1 base, 2 bases remained unmatched. The CDR3 sequence is 16 residues long. For the CDR3, the DNA is TGCGCCAGCAGCTTGGCCGGGACAGGGTCTGGAAACACCATATATTTT. It yields the protein CASSLAGTGSGNTIYF.

V usage is TRBV3-1 (or the pseudogene TRBV3-2) and J usage is TRBJ1-4; no firm D call. Looked up from germline, CDR1 is LGHDT and CDR2 is YNNKEL (reference sequence). V was clipped by 1 base and J by 5 bases, with 5 bases between them. The CDR3 spans 13 residues. CDR3 residues: CASSQVGNEKLFF. Written as DNA, the CDR3 is TGTGCCAGCAGCCAAGTTGGGAATGAAAAACTGTTTTTT.

The V gene is TRBV19, the J gene TRBJ1-2; D remains unclear. V was pared by 5 bases and J by 8 bases, with 9 bases between. The CDR3 is 11 residues long. Germline CDR1 LNHDA, CDR2 SQIVND (reference sequence). The CDR3 nucleotides are TGTGCCAGTAGTCAGCGTATGGGCTACACCTTC. It encodes CASSQRMGYTF.

This clone came up once. The chain uses TRBV25-1 and TRBJ2-5; D gene unclear. Germline assignment: CDR1 MGHDK and CDR2 SYGVNS. CDR3 length: 14 residues. Deletions cut 1 base from V and 3 bases from J, with 9 bases between. This CDR3 reads CASSELRSEETQYF. The CDR3 region has the DNA TGTGCCAGCAGTGAATTGAGGTCGGAAGAGACCCAGTACTTC.

This clone appeared a single time. V usage is TRBV11-2 and J usage is TRBJ1-1; possible D gene TRBD1, 5 bases. In germline, CDR1 is SGHAT, CDR2 FQNNGV. The CDR3 extends over 14 amino acids. V was shortened by 4 bases and J by 5 bases, with 14 bases between the two germline ends. The CDR3 nucleotides read TGTGCCAGCAGCTGGGGACTAGTTCCGACTGAAGCTTTCTTT. As protein: CASSWGLVPTEAFF.

The chain links TRBV5-1 to TRBJ2-2; no firm D call. Per germline, CDR1 SGHRS and CDR2 YFSETQ. The CDR3 loop spans 14 amino acids. V lost 6 bases to trimming and J lost 2 bases, with 11 bases between them. The CDR3 reads CASIRKNNTGELFF. CDR3 DNA: TGCGCCAGCATCCGGAAAAATAACACCGGGGAGCTGTTTTTT.

The chain uses TRBV3-1 (or the pseudogene TRBV3-2) and TRBJ1-2; no definite D call. Trimming took 0 bases from V and 7 from J, leaving 18 bases between them. The length of the CDR3 is 16 residues. From germline, CDR1 is LGHDT and CDR2 YNNKEL (reference sequence). Here the CDR3 DNA reads TGTGCCAGCAGCCAAGATCTGGCGGCGCATTCTCGTGGCTACACCTTC. Protein: CASSQDLAAHSRGYTF.

The J gene is TRBJ1-5, the V gene TRBV4-1; D ambiguous. The V gene's germline CDR1 is MGHRA and CDR2 YSYEKL. Trimming removed 1 base at V and 0 bases at J, with 7 bases between. The CDR3 spans 15 residues. The CDR3 protein is CASSQVPYSNQPQHF. DNA for the CDR3: TGCGCCAGCAGCCAAGTCCCGTATAGCAATCAGCCCCAGCATTTT.

This clone was counted a single time. The chain's CDR3 is CASSLVEGRETDTQYF. The CDR3 DNA sequence: TGTGCCAGCAGCTTAGTGGAAGGGCGAGAGACAGATACGCAGTATTTT. V is TRBV7-9 and J is TRBJ2-3, with D uncertain. V was clipped by 1 base and J by 3 bases, with 14 bases between them. Germline CDR1 SEHNR, CDR2 FQNEAQ (reference sequence). The CDR3 length is 16 residues.

The chain links TRBV7-2 to TRBJ1-2; 8 positions agree with TRBD1. Germline V gene lookup returns CDR1 SGHTA and CDR2 FQGNSA. This CDR3 has 19 amino acids. V shed 1 base, J shed 4 bases, and the junction held 17 bases outside the gene matches. CDR3 sequence reads: CASSLVFGGNRGNFYGYTF. DNA of the CDR3: TGTGCCAGCAGCTTAGTATTTGGGGGGAACAGGGGGAACTTCTATGGCTACACCTTC.